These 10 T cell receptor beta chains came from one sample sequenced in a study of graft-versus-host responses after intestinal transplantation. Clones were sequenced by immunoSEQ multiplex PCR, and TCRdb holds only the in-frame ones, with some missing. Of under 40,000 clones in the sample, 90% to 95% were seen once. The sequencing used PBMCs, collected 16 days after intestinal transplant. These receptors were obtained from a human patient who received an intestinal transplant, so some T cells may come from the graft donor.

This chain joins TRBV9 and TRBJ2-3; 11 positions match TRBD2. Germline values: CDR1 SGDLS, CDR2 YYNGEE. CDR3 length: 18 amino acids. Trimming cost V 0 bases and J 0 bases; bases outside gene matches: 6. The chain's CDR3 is CASSVVIRTSGSTDTQYF. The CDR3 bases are TGTGCCAGCAGCGTAGTTATAAGGACTAGCGGGAGCACAGATACGCAGTATTTT.

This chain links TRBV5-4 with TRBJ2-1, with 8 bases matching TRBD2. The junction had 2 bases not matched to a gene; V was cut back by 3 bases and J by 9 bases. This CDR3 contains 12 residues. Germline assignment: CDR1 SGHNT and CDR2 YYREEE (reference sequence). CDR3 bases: TGTGCCAGCAGCTGGACTAGCACTGAGCAGTTCTTC. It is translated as CASSWTSTEQFF.

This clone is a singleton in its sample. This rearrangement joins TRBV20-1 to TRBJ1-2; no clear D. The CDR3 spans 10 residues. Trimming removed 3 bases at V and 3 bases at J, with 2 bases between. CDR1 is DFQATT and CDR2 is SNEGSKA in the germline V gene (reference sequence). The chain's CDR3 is CSASDYGYTF. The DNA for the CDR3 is TGCAGTGCTAGTGACTATGGCTACACCTTC.

CDR3 amino acids: CAMSWVYYEQYF. The CDR3 nucleotides are TGTGCCATGTCCTGGGTATACTACGAGCAGTACTTC. The chain uses TRBV10-3 and TRBJ2-5; no reliable D call. The J call is in doubt because the DNA end fits TRBJ2-7 better. Germline V CDR1 and CDR2: ENHRY, SYGVKD. This CDR3 is 12 amino acids long.

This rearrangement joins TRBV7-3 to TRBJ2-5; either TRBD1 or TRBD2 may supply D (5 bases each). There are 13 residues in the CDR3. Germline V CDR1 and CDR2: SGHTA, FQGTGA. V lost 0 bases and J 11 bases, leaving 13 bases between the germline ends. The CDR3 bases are TGTGCCAGCAGCTTAACTGGGGGTGGAGAGCAGTACTTC. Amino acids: CASSLTGGGEQYF.

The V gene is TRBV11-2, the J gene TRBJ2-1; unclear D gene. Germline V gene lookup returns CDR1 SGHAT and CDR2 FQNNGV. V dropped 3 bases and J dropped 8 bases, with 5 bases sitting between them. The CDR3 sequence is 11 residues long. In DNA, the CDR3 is TGTGCCAGCAGCTTCCTAGATGAGCAGTTCTTC. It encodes CASSFLDEQFF.

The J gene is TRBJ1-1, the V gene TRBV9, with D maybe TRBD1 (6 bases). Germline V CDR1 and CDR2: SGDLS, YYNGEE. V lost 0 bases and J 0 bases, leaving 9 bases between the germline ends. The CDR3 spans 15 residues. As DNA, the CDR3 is TGTGCCAGCAGCGTAGACGGACAGCTGAACACTGAAGCTTTCTTT. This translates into CASSVDGQLNTEAFF.

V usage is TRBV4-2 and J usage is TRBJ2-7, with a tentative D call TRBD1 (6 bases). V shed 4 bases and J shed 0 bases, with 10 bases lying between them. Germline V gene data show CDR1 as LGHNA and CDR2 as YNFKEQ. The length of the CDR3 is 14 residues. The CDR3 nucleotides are TGTGCCAGCAGCCCCCAGGACAGCTCCTACGAGCAGTACTTC. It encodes CASSPQDSSYEQYF.

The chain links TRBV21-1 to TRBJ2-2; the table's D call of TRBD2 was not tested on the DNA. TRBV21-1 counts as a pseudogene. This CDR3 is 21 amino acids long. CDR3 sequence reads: CASSKGLLAGGKGRGTGELFF. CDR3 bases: TGTGCCAGCAGCAAAGGGCTACTAGCGGGAGGAAAAGGGCGAGGCACCGGGGAGCTGTTTTTT.

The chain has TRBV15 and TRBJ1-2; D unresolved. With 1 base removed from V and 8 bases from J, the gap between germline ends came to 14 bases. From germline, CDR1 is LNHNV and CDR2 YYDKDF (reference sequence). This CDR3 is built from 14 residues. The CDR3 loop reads CATSRAAAPGGYTF. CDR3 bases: TGTGCCACCAGCAGAGCGGCAGCCCCGGGCGGCTACACCTTC.